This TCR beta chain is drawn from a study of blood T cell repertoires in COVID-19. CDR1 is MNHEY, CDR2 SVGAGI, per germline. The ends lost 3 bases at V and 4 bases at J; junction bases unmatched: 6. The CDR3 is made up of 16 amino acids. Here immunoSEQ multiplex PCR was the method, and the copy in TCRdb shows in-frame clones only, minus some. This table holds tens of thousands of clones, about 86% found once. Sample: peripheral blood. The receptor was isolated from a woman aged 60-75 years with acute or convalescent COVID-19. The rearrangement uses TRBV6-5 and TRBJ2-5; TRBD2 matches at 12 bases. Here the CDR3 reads CASSYRETSGGETQYF. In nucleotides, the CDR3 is TGTGCCAGCAGTTATCGGGAGACTAGCGGGGGAGAGACCCAGTACTTC.